Below, 8 T cell receptor beta chains from the same sample are listed, as sequenced in a study of cytomegalovirus exposure and HLA in healthy donors. 60 Vbeta and 13 Jbeta primers were used in PCR. The assay was immunoSEQ multiplex PCR, and TCRdb's table has in-frame clones only and misses some. The table lists approximately 97,000 clones, 73% of them singletons. The sample taken for sequencing was PBMCs. The receptors originated from a man aged 40-49 years in good health and CMV-seronegative.

This clone was found a few times. This chain links TRBV4-2 with TRBJ2-7; 8 bases line up with TRBD1. Trimming took 1 base from V and 2 from J; bases not matched to a gene: 7. Per the germline V gene, CDR1 is LGHNA and CDR2 is YNFKEQ. This CDR3 has 16 residues. CDR3 nucleotides: TGTGCCAGCAGCCAAGGCGCCTTACAGGGGGCCTACGAGCAGTACTTC. Amino acid sequence: CASSQGALQGAYEQYF.

The chain couples TRBV5-1 to TRBJ2-3; TRBD1 agrees at 7 bases. V lost 0 bases and J lost 5; bases outside the gene matches: 0. The germline V gene has CDR1 SGHRS and CDR2 YFSETQ. This CDR3 is 13 amino acids long. CDR3 DNA sequence: TGCGCCAGCAGCTTGGCAGGGGGAGATACGCAGTATTTT. It encodes CASSLAGGDTQYF.

CDR3 bases: TGTGCCAGCAGCCCTGGCCCGGACAGGGCCTACGAGCAGTACTTC. Translating gives CASSPGPDRAYEQYF. V and J are TRBV11-3 and TRBJ2-7; TRBD1 matches 8 bases. The J segment lost 2 bases and the V segment lost 5 bases, leaving 8 bases of the junction unmatched. The CDR3 is made up of 15 amino acids. Germline V gene data show CDR1 as SGHNT and CDR2 as YENEEA.

The gene calls are TRBV15 and TRBJ1-6; weak D call: TRBD1 (6 bases). The CDR3 length is 15 residues. Trimming left V 2 bases short and J 7 bases short, with 12 bases between. Per the germline V gene, CDR1 is LNHNV and CDR2 is YYDKDF (reference sequence). The CDR3, as DNA: TGTGCCACCAGCAGAAAACAGGGTGCGAATTCACCCCTCCACTTT. It yields the protein CATSRKQGANSPLHF.

The rearrangement links TRBV4-1 to TRBJ2-1, with a possible D match to TRBD2 (6 bases). The length of the CDR3 is 16 residues. With 2 bases removed from V and 3 bases from J, the gap between germline ends came to 14 bases. Germline CDR1 reads MGHRA; CDR2 reads YSYEKL. This CDR3 is CASSQWGTDYYNEQFF. Written as DNA, the CDR3 is TGCGCCAGCAGCCAATGGGGGACGGACTACTACAATGAGCAGTTCTTC.

This rearrangement joins TRBV5-6 to TRBJ1-6; no clear D gene. The CDR3 covers 12 residues. From germline, CDR1 is SGHDT and CDR2 YYEEEE. The V end was cut by 2 bases, the J end by 11 bases, with 8 bases between. In DNA, the CDR3 is TGTGCCAGCAGCTTACCCCGGGCACCCCTCCACTTT. Its translation: CASSLPRAPLHF.

This chain connects TRBV2 to TRBJ1-6; tentative D call: TRBD1 (6 bases). The CDR3 is made up of 15 amino acids. The V end was cut by 7 bases, the J end by 7 bases, with 17 bases between. The germline V gene encodes CDR1 SNHLY and CDR2 FYNNEI. The CDR3 protein is CASNNQGRINSPLHF. In DNA form, the CDR3 reads TGTGCCAGCAATAATCAGGGGCGAATCAATTCACCCCTCCACTTT.

The V call is TRBV6-1, the J call TRBJ1-2, with D possibly matching TRBD1 (5 bases). CDR1 MNHNS and CDR2 SASEGT come from the germline V gene. Trimming stripped 8 bases from V and 1 base from J, with 17 bases between. CDR3 length equals 15 residues. The CDR3 DNA is TGTGCCAGCGGGAAGTGGGGGAGGGATAACTATGGCTACACCTTC. Its translation: CASGKWGRDNYGYTF.